This T cell receptor beta chain stems from a study of early T cells in non-severe SARS-CoV-2 infection. Turning to the study itself: Unsorted whole-blood RNA was sequenced in bulk, leaving chains unpaired. Whole-study findings and limits: Anti-spike CD8 responses were favored by VDJdb matching, which missed private and CD4 specificities.

Researchers tagged individual cDNA molecules with unique molecular identifiers. Using its own MiXCR run on the 5' RACE reads, TCRdb lists one record per CDR3 protein. This sample has about 110,000 distinct CDR3 sequences, with about 12% found just once. Germline CDR1 LNHDA, CDR2 SQIVND (reference sequence). V lost 2 bases and J 7 bases, leaving 8 bases between the germline ends. The CDR3 is made up of 13 amino acids. This clonotype was observed many times. The antigen is undetermined. This sequence joins TRBV19 and TRBJ2-2; D remains unclear. The sequencing sample was made of whole blood. This TCR came from an adult who was a healthcare worker with PCR-confirmed SARS-CoV-2 infection or an uninfected control (not recorded which). This CDR3 is CASSIKQNGELFF. The CDR3 DNA reads TGTGCCAGTAGTATAAAACAGAACGGGGAGCTGTTTTTT. The variable domain in full, with the rest retrieved from reference TRBV19 and TRBJ2-2, is DGGITQSPKYLFRKEGQNVTLSCEQNLNHDAMYWYRQDPGQGLRLIYYSQIVNDFQKGDIAEGYSVSREKKESFPLTVTSAQKNPTAFYLCASSIKQNGELFFGEGSRLTVL.